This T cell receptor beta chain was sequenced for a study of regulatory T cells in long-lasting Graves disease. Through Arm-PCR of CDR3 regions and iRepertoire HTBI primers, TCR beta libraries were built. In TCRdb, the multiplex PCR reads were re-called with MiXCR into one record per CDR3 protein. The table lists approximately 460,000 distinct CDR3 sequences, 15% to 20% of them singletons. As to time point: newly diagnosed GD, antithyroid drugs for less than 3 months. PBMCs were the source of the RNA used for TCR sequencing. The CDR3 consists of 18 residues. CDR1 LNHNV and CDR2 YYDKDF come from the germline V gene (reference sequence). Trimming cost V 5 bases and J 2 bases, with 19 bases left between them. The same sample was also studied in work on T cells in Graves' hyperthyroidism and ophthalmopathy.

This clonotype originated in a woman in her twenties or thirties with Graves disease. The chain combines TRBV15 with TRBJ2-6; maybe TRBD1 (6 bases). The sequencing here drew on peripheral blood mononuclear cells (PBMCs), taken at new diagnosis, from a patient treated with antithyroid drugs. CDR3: CATSPVTHRVAGANVLTF. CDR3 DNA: TGTGCCACCAGCCCCGTAACTCACAGGGTTGCTGGGGCCAACGTCCTGACTTTC.